What follows describes a single T cell receptor (beta chain). The data were taken from a study of T cell responses to AZD1222 COVID-19 vaccine. Sequenced by immunoSEQ multiplex PCR; TCRdb stores in-frame clones only, minus some. This table has about 100,000 clones, just over 90% appearing once. Germline CDR1 reads SQVTM; CDR2 reads ANQGSEA. The CDR3 is made up of 15 amino acids. V dropped 0 bases and J dropped 0 bases, with 9 bases sitting between them. The source of this sequence is an adult who received the AZD1222 COVID-19 vaccine. The starting material was peripheral blood, obtained 28 days after the second AZD1222 dose. V usage is TRBV29-1 and J usage is TRBJ1-3; possible D gene TRBD1, 6 bases. The CDR3 reads CSVEDPDSSGNTIYF. CDR3 DNA sequence: TGCAGCGTTGAAGATCCGGACAGCTCTGGAAACACCATATATTTT. The full variable domain, rest sourced from reference TRBV29-1 and TRBJ1-3, is SAVISQKPSRDICQRGTSLTIQCQVDSQVTMMFWYRQQPGQSLTLIATANQGSEATYESGFVIDKFPISRPNLTFSTLTVSNMSPEDSSIYLCSVEDPDSSGNTIYFGEGSWLTVV.